This T cell receptor (beta chain) comes out of a study of blood T cell repertoires in COVID-19. Overall study: The United States, Italy and Spain provided the acute and convalescent COVID-19 samples. From T cells, B-cell-depleted T cells, or PBMCs came the material, which was cDNA or gDNA.

Original methodology: Amplification with reference gene primers provided the estimates of nucleated cell counts. The method was immunoSEQ multiplex PCR; TCRdb's version includes in-frame clones alone and lacks a portion of them. V, J and clone size reflect that table, while D and trimming were determined from the DNA. Of about 62,000 clones listed, around nine tenths are singletons. The CDR3 covers 14 residues. Germline CDR1 LNHDA, CDR2 SQIVND (reference sequence). J lost 6 bases, V lost 5 bases, and 3 bases had no gene match. This receptor was identified in a human donor in a cohort sampled during active COVID-19. Source material: peripheral blood. The rearrangement links TRBV19 to TRBJ2-1, with 11 positions matching TRBD2. CDR3 DNA sequence: TGTGCCAGTAGTTTTGGACTAGCGGGCAATGAGCAGTTCTTC. Translating it yields CASSFGLAGNEQFF. Combining the CDR3 with reference TRBV19 and TRBJ2-1 gives the whole variable domain DGGITQSPKYLFRKEGQNVTLSCEQNLNHDAMYWYRQDPGQGLRLIYYSQIVNDFQKGDIAEGYSVSREKKESFPLTVTSAQKNPTAFYLCASSFGLAGNEQFFGPGTRLTVL.